A selection of T cell receptor beta chains follows, all from one sample in a study of early T cells in non-severe SARS-CoV-2 infection. Each CDR3 protein is one row after TCRdb ran MiXCR on the 5' RACE reads. The repertoire holds some 46,000 distinct CDR3 sequences, with around 6.1% as singletons. Sequenced here: whole blood, sampled at baseline. The source is an adult who was a healthcare worker with PCR-confirmed SARS-CoV-2 infection or an uninfected control (not recorded which). CDR3s include the opening cysteine and the closing phenylalanine or tryptophan. Fields, in order: J gene, clone size, V gene, D gene, CDR3 protein, CDR3 DNA. A D gene is named only where the DNA matches it firmly. Clone size, where shown, is once, few, many, or a class for clones that have expanded.

TRBJ2-3 | few | TRBV5-4 | TRBD2 | CASHRGGPTDTQYF | TGTGCCAGCCATCGGGGGGGCCCTACAGATACGCAGTATTTT
TRBJ2-7 | NA | TRBV5-5 | TRBD2 | CASSLAPSGGIYEQYF | TGTGCCAGCAGCTTGGCTCCTAGCGGGGGGATCTACGAGCAGTACTTC
TRBJ2-3 | many | TRBV19 | NA | CASSYTTTDTQYF | TGTGCCAGTAGTTATACTACCACAGATACGCAGTATTTT
TRBJ2-5 | few | TRBV6-2/TRBV6-3 | NA | CASSYRGQTQYF | TGTGCCAGCAGTTACAGGGGTCAGACCCAGTACTTC
TRBJ1-5 | many | TRBV2 | NA | CASSPWTNRNQPQHF | TGTGCCAGCAGTCCCTGGACAAACCGCAATCAGCCCCAGCATTTT
TRBJ2-2 | many | TRBV6-1 | NA | CASGGNTGELFF | TGTGCCAGCGGGGGGAACACCGGGGAGCTGTTTTTT
TRBJ2-7 | few | TRBV5-1 | NA | CASSLEGPIYEQYF | TGCGCCAGCAGCTTGGAGGGCCCTATCTACGAGCAGTACTTC
TRBJ1-2 | few | TRBV20-1 | NA | CSAFEGKAERHYGYTF | TGCAGTGCTTTTGAAGGGAAGGCCGAAAGACACTATGGCTACACCTTC
TRBJ2-3 | few | TRBV6-5 | TRBD2 | CASRLSGRSTDTQYF | TGTGCCAGCAGACTGAGCGGGAGGTCCACAGATACGCAGTATTTT
TRBJ2-3 | few | TRBV7-2 | NA | CASSANSGPDTQYF | TGTGCCAGCAGCGCGAACTCGGGGCCAGATACGCAGTATTTT
TRBJ2-7 | few | TRBV27 | NA | CASKGHSTYEQYF | TGTGCCAGCAAAGGTCATTCCACCTACGAGCAGTACTTC
TRBJ1-1 | many | TRBV2 | NA | CASSETDGAEAFF | TGTGCCAGCAGTGAGACAGACGGGGCTGAAGCTTTCTTT
TRBJ1-3 | NA | TRBV11-2 | NA | CASSFSESGNTIYF | TGTGCCAGCAGCTTCTCAGAATCTGGAAACACCATATATTTT
TRBJ1-5 | many | TRBV18 | NA | CASSPGVNQPQHF | TGTGCCAGCTCACCGGGGGTAAATCAGCCCCAGCATTTT
TRBJ2-7 | many | TRBV2 | NA | CASSVSRGPTYEQYF | TGTGCCAGCAGTGTTTCCAGGGGACCCACCTACGAGCAGTACTTC
TRBJ1-5 | many | TRBV30 | NA | CACRAHSNQPQHF | TGTGCCTGCCGAGCCCATAGCAATCAGCCCCAGCATTTT
TRBJ2-1 | few | TRBV5-8 | NA | CASSSNPVLGDEQFF | TGTGCCAGCAGCTCCAACCCAGTTCTGGGCGATGAGCAGTTCTTC
TRBJ2-7 | many | TRBV6-5 | NA | CASSSPGSSEQYF | TGTGCCAGCAGTTCCCCGGGATCATCCGAGCAGTACTTC
TRBJ2-7 | NA | TRBV12-3/TRBV12-4 | NA | CASSALEEQYF | TGTGCCAGCAGTGCACTGGAAGAGCAGTACTTC
TRBJ1-5 | few | TRBV19 | TRBD1 | CASSATDRGRGSNQPQHF | TGTGCCAGTAGTGCCACCGACAGGGGGCGAGGTAGCAATCAGCCCCAGCATTTT
TRBJ1-1 | many | TRBV7-9 | NA | CASSDGPNTEAFF | TGTGCCAGCAGCGACGGGCCGAACACTGAAGCTTTCTTT
TRBJ2-7 | few | TRBV11-2 | TRBD1 | CASTLRQGVTYEQYF | TGTGCCAGCACCCTCCGACAGGGTGTAACCTACGAGCAGTACTTC
TRBJ2-7 | many | TRBV9 | TRBD1 | CASSGTGGPYEQYF | TGTGCCAGCAGCGGGACAGGGGGGCCCTACGAGCAGTACTTC
TRBJ2-1 | many | TRBV19 | TRBD1 | CASSQTGESYNEQFF | TGTGCCAGTAGCCAGACAGGGGAATCCTACAATGAGCAGTTCTTC
TRBJ2-7 | many | TRBV6-5 | TRBD1 | CASSHLGQGLDEQYF | TGTGCCAGCAGTCATCTCGGACAGGGTTTGGACGAGCAGTACTTC
TRBJ2-2 | NA | TRBV10-3 | TRBD2 | CAIALGTSGSLTNTGELFF | TGTGCCATCGCCTTAGGGACTAGCGGGAGCCTTACGAACACCGGGGAGCTGTTTTTT
TRBJ2-7 | few | TRBV9 | NA | CASSASINGQTYEQYF | TGTGCCAGCAGCGCCTCAATCAATGGCCAAACCTACGAGCAGTACTTC
TRBJ1-5 | many | TRBV4-1 | NA | CASSQVDSNQPQHF | TGCGCCAGCAGCCAAGTTGACAGTAATCAGCCCCAGCATTTT
TRBJ1-3 | NA | TRBV7-2 | NA | CASSLQGTGNTIYF | TGTGCCAGCAGCTTACAGGGGACTGGAAACACCATATATTTT
TRBJ2-3 | few | TRBV7-2 | NA | CASSLAARGDTQYF | TGTGCCAGCAGCTTAGCGGCGAGGGGGGATACGCAGTATTTT
TRBJ1-1 | few | TRBV18 | NA | CASSPIEKEAFF | TGTGCCAGCTCACCAATTGAAAAGGAAGCTTTCTTT
TRBJ2-1 | NA | TRBV27 | TRBD2 | CASSLFAGELNEQFF | TGTGCCAGCAGTTTATTTGCGGGAGAGCTCAATGAGCAGTTCTTC
TRBJ1-6 | few | TRBV7-2 | TRBD1 | CASSLHQGASPLHF | TGTGCCAGCAGCCTTCACCAGGGGGCTTCACCCCTCCACTTT
TRBJ2-5 | many | TRBV7-9 | TRBD2 | CASSLGTEGLAGVQEETQYF | TGTGCCAGCAGCTTGGGGACAGAGGGACTAGCGGGAGTTCAGGAGGAGACCCAGTACTTC
TRBJ2-5 | many | TRBV6-1 | NA | CASSSGETQYF | TGTGCCAGCAGCTCAGGGGAGACCCAGTACTTC
TRBJ1-2 | once | TRBV6-1 | NA | CASSEAAQGYGYTF | TGTGCCAGCAGTGAAGCCGCGCAGGGCTATGGCTACACCTTC
TRBJ1-6 | many | TRBV7-2 | NA | CASSLGGSRPNSPLHF | TGTGCCAGCAGCTTAGGAGGAAGCAGGCCCAATTCACCCCTCCACTTT
TRBJ2-4 | many | TRBV7-8 | TRBD1 | CASSPVTHGTGNPSKTIQYF | TGTGCCAGCAGCCCAGTCACCCACGGGACAGGAAATCCCTCCAAAACCATTCAGTACTTC
TRBJ2-7 | many | TRBV27 | NA | CASSSQGTLYEQYF | TGTGCCAGCAGTTCACAGGGTACACTCTACGAGCAGTACTTC
TRBJ1-1 | medium-sized | TRBV20-1 | TRBD1 | CRTGQAGTEAFF | TGCAGGACGGGACAGGCGGGCACTGAAGCTTTCTTT
TRBJ2-4 | many | TRBV6-2/TRBV6-3 | NA | CASSYSDSSRYF | TGTGCCAGCAGTTACTCCGACAGTTCGAGGTACTTC
TRBJ1-5 | many | TRBV24-1 | NA | CATSPGRDNQPQHF | TGTGCCACTAGCCCGGGACGAGACAATCAGCCCCAGCATTTT
TRBJ1-2 | many | TRBV18 | TRBD1 | CASSPNRGFYGYTF | TGTGCCAGCTCACCAAACAGGGGCTTCTATGGCTACACCTTC
TRBJ2-1 | few | TRBV11-3 | TRBD2 | CASRLAGETDEQFF | TGTGCCAGCCGACTAGCGGGAGAGACTGATGAGCAGTTCTTC
TRBJ1-3 | few | TRBV20-1 | NA | CSASSISGNTIYF | TGCAGTGCTAGTTCGATCTCTGGAAACACCATATATTTT
TRBJ1-4 | many | TRBV6-6 | TRBD1 | CASSPSGQGPNGDEKLFF | TGTGCCAGCAGCCCCTCGGGACAGGGACCGAACGGGGATGAAAAACTGTTTTTT
TRBJ2-7 | NA | TRBV12-3/TRBV12-4 | NA | CASSLGGRPSSF | TGTGCCAGCAGTTTAGGGGGCAGGCCCTCATCATTC
TRBJ2-3 | many | TRBV20-1 | TRBD2 | CSARPTSGSSDTQYF | TGCAGTGCTCGCCCAACTAGCGGGAGTTCAGATACGCAGTATTTT
TRBJ2-5 | many | TRBV20-1 | NA | CSARDLANSIQETQYF | TGCAGTGCTAGAGATTTAGCGAACTCAATACAAGAGACCCAGTACTTC
TRBJ1-5 | few | TRBV7-2 | TRBD1 | CASSSGQVDQPQHF | TGTGCCAGCAGCTCCGGACAGGTAGATCAGCCCCAGCATTTT
TRBJ2-1 | NA | TRBV11-2 | TRBD2 | CASSLDGLAGDEQFF | TGTGCCAGCAGCTTAGACGGACTAGCGGGAGATGAGCAGTTCTTC
TRBJ1-2 | many | TRBV29-1 | NA | CSAGGQDFYGYTF | TGCAGCGCCGGCGGGCAGGACTTCTATGGCTACACCTTC
TRBJ2-1 | few | TRBV20-1 | TRBD2 | CSATGSGGGWEQFF | TGCAGTGCTACGGGGAGCGGGGGCGGTTGGGAGCAGTTCTTC
TRBJ2-1 | NA | TRBV5-4 | TRBD2 | CASSQTTAGDNEQFF | TGTGCCAGCAGCCAAACAACAGCGGGGGACAATGAGCAGTTCTTC
TRBJ1-6 | many | TRBV20-1 | NA | CSASRGVPDPFNSPLHF | TGCAGTGCTAGCCGGGGGGTTCCCGACCCCTTCAACTCACCCCTCCACTTT
TRBJ2-7 | many | TRBV7-9 | NA | CASSLTLGRGYEQYF | TGTGCCAGCAGCTTAACCCTGGGTAGGGGCTACGAGCAGTACTTC
TRBJ1-3 | many | TRBV29-1 | TRBD1 | CSAGQGGNTIYF | TGCAGCGCCGGACAGGGGGGAAACACCATATATTTT
TRBJ2-1 | many | TRBV29-1 | NA | CSVEFRRRQFF | TGCAGCGTTGAATTTCGACGTAGGCAGTTCTTC
TRBJ2-3 | NA | TRBV6-4 | TRBD2 | CASSPLGTSGTDTQYF | TGTGCCAGCAGCCCTTTAGGGACTAGCGGTACAGATACGCAGTATTTT
TRBJ2-3 | many | TRBV7-2 | NA | CASSLSLGRDTQYF | TGTGCCAGCAGCTTGTCATTGGGGCGGGATACGCAGTATTTT